This entry describes one T cell receptor (beta chain). Its antigen is still unknown. No much larger clone exists at a distance of one base, and base qualities are not known. This sample is drawn from a study of shared clonotypes between healthy human individuals (dated by TCRdb to the early 2020s). Notes on the research overall: The cohort comprised a couple of women and a few men aged 18 to 49 years. For each donor, three plates each were used for CD4 naive and CD4 memory, two plates were used for CD8 naive, and one plate was used for CD8 memory. The study deeply sequenced blood TCR repertoires of several healthy adults to estimate repertoire size and the extent of clonotype sharing between individuals. Different laboratories and diverse techniques were used to prepare libraries and sequence TCR repertoires, to increase sequencing depth and limit assay-specific biases. Each donor's leukapheresis produced roughly between roughly 0.85 and 10 billion PBMCs. The paper as a whole reports these results and caveats: Higher generation probabilities were observed for clonotypes shared by all four sorted-subset donors than for non-shared clonotypes. Sharing across a handful of donors was observed for approximately 5% of naive CD4, 3% to 4% of naive CD8, 2% to 2.5% of memory CD4, and 0.4% of memory CD8 clonotypes. Based on pairwise subsampling, the degree of clonotype sharing among donors was expected to be affected by sequencing depth. Because the study included a small number of donors, the genetic and exposure-history diversity represented was limited. Sampling was limited to blood, and TCR repertoires in tissue likely differ from TCR repertoires in blood. Larger estimated clonotype richness was generally found for naive subsets than for memory subsets. Incomplete sequencing was indicated by rarefaction of sorted-subset datasets, despite the large sequencing depth.

CD8 naive samples consisted of CD45RO-negative cells that were positively selected for CCR7, yielding a CD45RA+CCR7+ population without TemRA cells. The donors were healthy, HIV-negative adults who had no recently reported acute infections or vaccinations. Only Caucasian adults living in Nashville, Tennessee, USA were represented among the donors. After blood collection by leukapheresis, PBMCs were isolated using Ficoll-Histopaque density gradient centrifugation and then cryopreserved in the vapor phase of liquid nitrogen. Analytical flow cytometry was used to check the purity and quantity of each magnetically sorted T cell population. Genomic DNA was isolated from each sorted fraction and quantified by UV absorbance on a Nanodrop 2000c. Using the deep immunoSEQ assay, TCR CDR3 regions were amplified from genomic DNA by multiplex PCR. For each cell subset, the extracted genomic DNA was distributed evenly across all wells of several immunoSEQ 96-well plates, and each plate served as one replicate. For sorted subsets, 150 to 250 ng genomic DNA, equal to tens of thousands of T cell genomes, was loaded into each replicate PCR. Purified libraries were quantified with a Qubit 3.0 fluorometer, sized on a Bioanalyzer 2100, and re-quantified with the KAPA Library Quantification kit. Each immunoSEQ 96-well plate was sequenced on its own single-read 150-cycle Illumina NextSeq 550 flow cell. In the authors' own workflow: Because the immunoSEQ output held only junctional sequences and lacked quality scores, the filtering could not match the filtering applied to full-length reads. Sequences were annotated with PyIR, a Python wrapper for IgBLAST v1.9, using IMGT germline references to assign V/J genes and CDR3. Reads were removed for weak V/J assignments (E-value above 1e-6), missing CDR3, stop codons, out-of-frame junctions, or ambiguous translated residues. A V3J clonotype was defined by an identical inferred V gene, J gene, and CDR3 amino acid sequence. The percentage overlap between two repertoires was calculated by dividing the number of shared unique clonotypes by the size of the smaller repertoire. Repertoire richness was assessed with RTK rarefaction, the Chao1 estimator, and Recon v2.1 estimates of unobserved clonotypes. OLGA was used to compute generation probabilities for all TCRbeta clonotypes that the gDNA method yielded from four donors. The clones in this table, taken by TCRdb from immuneACCESS, are in-frame only. Not every clone is retained; where verified, under half of the shortfall comes from an unresolved V gene, and the cause of the rest is unknown. That table gives V, J and clone size, and the DNA gave D and trimming. This sample comprises nearly 2 million clones, about 95% of them detected only once. 1% to 1.5% of the sample rests with the top ten.

There are 15 amino acids in the CDR3, from cysteine to phenylalanine inclusive. Only the CDR3 DNA stays, 45 bases, in frame from base 1. In the germline V gene, CDR1 corresponds to MNHNS and CDR2 to SASEGT. Here V drops 2 bases and J drops 4 bases, and the junction holds 8 bases not matched to any gene. The V gene is TRBV6-1 and the J gene is TRBJ2-7, with 7 junctional bases fitting TRBD1. Sequencing was carried out using naive CD8+ T cells sorted from blood. The sample's cell subset or site label is to be understood as: CD45RA+CCR7+. The source is a man younger than 35 in good health. At the DNA level, the sequence is TGTGCCAGCAGTGAATTGAGGGGGCGCGGGTACGAGCAGTACTTC. Translation gives CASSELRGRGYEQYF.